The 25 T cell receptor beta chains below all came from one sample that was sequenced in a study of CXCR3-negative and CXCR3-positive naive CD8 T cells. General study findings and limits: More hydrophobic TRB CDR3s occurred in CXCR3-positive than in CXCR3-negative naive cells.

5' RACE with UMI labels generated the TRB cDNA libraries. TCRdb re-called the 5' RACE reads; one entry per CDR3 protein, DNA not given. Its table records more than 80,000 distinct CDR3 sequences. For these TCRs, the target antigens are not known. The material sequenced was naive CXCR3+ CD8+ T cells from blood. Subset noted: CD45RO-CCR7+CD27+CD95- naive CD8+ T cells expressing CXCR3 (TNR3+). The receptors originated from a human donor in good health. Some clones in this sample may be carry-over from other donors' samples.

J is TRBJ1-1 and V is TRBV24-1; TCRdb's D call, TRBD1, is unchecked because there is no DNA. CDR1 is KGHDR, CDR2 SFDVKD, per germline. This CDR3 has 15 residues. This chain's CDR3 is CATSDSQGLLTEAFF.

The chain employs TRBV21-1 and TRBJ2-3; TCRdb selects TRBD1, and the lack of DNA leaves this call unchecked. TRBV21-1 is flagged as a pseudogene. This CDR3 region has 17 residues. CDR3 loop: CASSKDVPGQGTDTQYF.

The CDR3 loop is CASSLPGHGNTIYF. This sequence joins TRBV11-2 and TRBJ1-3; TCRdb selects TRBD1, and the lack of DNA leaves this call unchecked. Germline values: CDR1 SGHAT, CDR2 FQNNGV. The length of the CDR3 is 14 residues.

The rearrangement links TRBV27 to TRBJ2-7; TCRdb's D gene call, TRBD2, goes unchecked for lack of DNA. CDR1 and CDR2 from the germline V gene are MNHEY and SMNVEV (reference sequence). The CDR3 spans 15 residues. This chain's CDR3 is CASSRSGTNHYEQYF.

The chain combines TRBV6-4 with TRBJ2-3; with no DNA, the TCRdb D assignment of TRBD1 cannot be verified. This CDR3 is 14 amino acids long. The germline gives CDR1 MRHNA, CDR2 SNTAGT. CDR3 loop: CASSESGGGDTQYF.

The chain carries TRBV7-9 and TRBJ1-1. CDR3 length: 13 amino acids. CDR1 is SEHNR, CDR2 FQNEAQ, per germline (reference sequence). The CDR3 loop reads CASSLVGTTEAFF.

V and J are TRBV6-5 and TRBJ2-1; TCRdb proposes TRBD1, but this gene call is untestable without DNA. Germline V gene sequence: CDR1 MNHEY, CDR2 SVGAGI. The CDR3 runs 13 residues. The CDR3 loop is CASRQGGYNEQFF.

The chain recombines TRBV7-6 with TRBJ2-7. In germline, CDR1 is SGHVS, CDR2 FNYEAQ. CDR3 length equals 14 residues. The CDR3 sequence is CASSHLSLGNEQYF.

This clonotype is labeled medium-sized (0.01 to 0.1%) based on frequency. The genes are TRBV14 and TRBJ2-1; the TRBD1 assignment by TCRdb is unverifiable without DNA. Germline lookup yields CDR1 SGHDN and CDR2 FVKESK. The CDR3 spans 21 residues. The CDR3 sequence: CASSPLGIETGGFTTYNEQFF.

This chain connects TRBV4-3 to TRBJ2-1; TCRdb calls TRBD1, which cannot be checked without DNA. From germline, CDR1 is LGHNA and CDR2 YSLEER. The CDR3 loop spans 16 amino acids. The CDR3 is CASSHVAGQGHNEQFF.

The chain couples TRBV6-2 or TRBV6-3 to TRBJ1-1. Per germline, CDR1 MNHEY and CDR2 SVGEGT. The CDR3 contains 11 residues. The CDR3 protein is CASSYGTEAYF.

This sequence joins TRBV2 and TRBJ2-1. This CDR3 has 15 residues. Germline loops: CDR1 SNHLY, CDR2 FYNNEI. The CDR3 is CASTTFGSRYNEQFF.

The rearrangement uses TRBV20-1 and TRBJ1-1; as DNA is missing, the TRBD1 call by TCRdb cannot be tested. Germline assignment: CDR1 DFQATT and CDR2 SNEGSKA (reference sequence). The CDR3 consists of 13 residues. Here the CDR3 reads CSASGQVNTEAFF.

The chain combines TRBV7-8 with TRBJ2-7; TCRdb selects TRBD2, and the lack of DNA leaves this call unchecked. Germline V gene sequence: CDR1 SGHVS, CDR2 FQNEAQ. The CDR3 loop spans 13 amino acids. The CDR3 loop is CASSFGTSGEQYF.

The J gene is TRBJ2-1, the V gene TRBV5-1. The CDR3 totals 15 residues. Looked up from germline, CDR1 is SGHRS and CDR2 is YFSETQ. CDR3 sequence: CASSPWDISYNEQFF.

V gene TRBV25-1 combines with J gene TRBJ2-7; TCRdb reports TRBD2, a call that lacks DNA to check it against. CDR3 length: 12 amino acids. In germline, CDR1 is MGHDK, CDR2 SYGVNS. CDR3 in amino acids: CASSEPRGEQYF.

The chain is built from TRBV5-1 and TRBJ2-4; TCRdb's D call, TRBD2, is unchecked because there is no DNA. There are 17 residues in the CDR3. CDR1 is SGHRS, CDR2 YFSETQ, per germline. This chain's CDR3 is CASSPMTSGSTENIQYF.

The CDR3 region is CASSIQETENYGYTF. The chain couples TRBV28 to TRBJ1-2. Looked up from germline, CDR1 is MDHEN and CDR2 is SYDVKM. This CDR3 has 15 amino acids.

The chain is built from TRBV7-9 and TRBJ2-1. This CDR3 is built from 11 residues. CDR1 and CDR2 from the germline V gene are SEHNR and FQNEAQ (reference sequence). The CDR3: CASSLGWEQFF.

The chain has TRBV29-1 and TRBJ1-3; TCRdb's D gene call, TRBD1, goes unchecked for lack of DNA. The V gene's germline CDR1 is SQVTM and CDR2 ANQGSEA. CDR3 length: 13 amino acids. CDR3 sequence: CSAGPNSGNTIYF.

This rearrangement joins TRBV14 to TRBJ2-2; TCRdb's D gene call, TRBD1, goes unchecked for lack of DNA. Germline V gene sequence: CDR1 SGHDN, CDR2 FVKESK. The CDR3 contains 19 residues. The CDR3 region is CASSQVSDPTGGNTGELFF.

The gene calls are TRBV4-2 and TRBJ2-2; lacking DNA, the TRBD1 call made by TCRdb goes unchecked. This CDR3 region has 16 residues. Germline-derived CDR1 and CDR2 are LGHNA and YNFKEQ. The CDR3 is CASSQRTGDSTGELFF.

The chain joins TRBV12-1 to TRBJ1-5; TCRdb picks TRBD1, but there is no DNA to check that call. TRBV12-1 corresponds to a pseudogene. This CDR3 contains 17 residues. CDR3 loop: CASSFAPAGTGSQPQHF.

The V call is TRBV20-1, the J call TRBJ2-7; without DNA, the TCRdb call of TRBD2 cannot be checked. This CDR3 is built from 17 residues. Looked up from germline, CDR1 is DFQATT and CDR2 is SNEGSKA (reference sequence). CDR3 sequence: CSASHIFSGRSAYEQYF.

The chain carries TRBV7-2 and TRBJ2-5; lacking DNA, the TRBD2 call made by TCRdb goes unchecked. This CDR3 comprises 16 residues. Germline V lookup: CDR1 SGHTA, CDR2 FQGNSA. The CDR3: CARRSEGREVEETQYF.